The 18 T cell receptor beta chains given below trace back to one sample, sequenced in a study of STAT5B mutations in CD4+ large granular lymphocyte leukemia. Some clones are missing from TCRdb's copy, which holds only in-frame ones; the method was immunoSEQ multiplex PCR. The sample carries about 30,000 clones, about 69% recorded once. The sequencing input was CD4+ T cells from blood buffy coats. These receptors were taken from a human donor in good health.

The genes are TRBV19 and TRBJ2-2, with 8 bases matching TRBD1. CDR3 length: 13 amino acids. Unmatched junction bases numbered 9, after V lost 11 bases and J lost 7 bases. CDR1 is LNHDA and CDR2 is SQIVND in the germline V gene (reference sequence). This chain's CDR3 is CAVQGARDGELFF. The CDR3, as DNA: TGTGCCGTTCAGGGGGCGCGGGACGGGGAGCTGTTTTTT. The full variable domain, rest sourced from reference TRBV19 and TRBJ2-2, is DGGITQSPKYLFRKEGQNVTLSCEQNLNHDAMYWYRQDPGQGLRLIYYSQIVNDFQKGDIAEGYSVSREKKESFPLTVTSAQKNPTAFYLCAVQGARDGELFFGEGSRLTVL.

This chain connects TRBV14 to TRBJ2-7, with D possibly matching TRBD1 (5 bases). The CDR3 has 14 amino acids. V lost 3 bases and J 4 bases, leaving 13 bases between the germline ends. Germline V CDR1 and CDR2: SGHDN, FVKESK. The CDR3 nucleotides are TGTGCCAGCAGCCACCCTGGAGACAGATACGAGCAGTACTTC. Its protein product is CASSHPGDRYEQYF. The variable domain in full, completed from reference TRBV14 and TRBJ2-7, reads EAGVTQFPSHSVIEKGQTVTLRCDPISGHDNLYWYRRVMGKEIKFLLHFVKESKQDESGMPNNRFLAERTGGTYSTLKVQPAELEDSGVYFCASSHPGDRYEQYFGPGTRLTVT.

The chain links TRBV7-6 to TRBJ2-7; D not resolved. CDR1 SGHVS and CDR2 FNYEAQ come from the germline V gene. V lost 8 bases to trimming and J lost 0 bases, with 8 bases between them. The CDR3 loop spans 12 amino acids. CDR3 amino acids: CASGRNSYEQYF. DNA for the CDR3: TGTGCCAGCGGACGAAACTCCTACGAGCAGTACTTC.

V usage is TRBV21-1 and J usage is TRBJ2-3. TRBV21-1 is a documented pseudogene. This CDR3 has 15 amino acids. CDR3 protein: CASSKGGSLSDTQYF. CDR3 nucleotides: TGTGCCAGCAGCAAGGGGGGCAGCCTTTCAGATACGCAGTATTTT.

This clone was detected only a few times. The V gene is TRBV20-1, the J gene TRBJ1-1; D is uncertain. Per germline, CDR1 DFQATT and CDR2 SNEGSKA (reference sequence). The V and J ends lost 3 bases and 4 bases respectively, with 6 bases between them. This CDR3 comprises 11 residues. The chain's CDR3 is CSARGGTEAFF. CDR3 coding DNA: TGCAGTGCTAGGGGAGGCACTGAAGCTTTCTTT.

The V and J genes are TRBV5-6 and TRBJ2-7, with D uncertain. Trimming pared 0 bases from V and 0 bases from J, leaving 13 bases between. Germline CDR1 and CDR2: SGHDT and YYEEEE. This CDR3 spans 16 amino acids. The CDR3 bases are TGTGCCAGCAGCTTGGTTGAACTACTCCTCTCCTACGAGCAGTACTTC. It codes for CASSLVELLLSYEQYF.

The genes are TRBV7-2 and TRBJ2-6; D is unresolved. CDR3 length equals 15 residues. Germline loops: CDR1 SGHTA, CDR2 FQGNSA. Trimming pared 4 bases from V and 0 bases from J, leaving 7 bases between. The CDR3 sequence is CASSYMASGANVLTF. The DNA for the CDR3 is TGTGCCAGCAGCTACATGGCCTCTGGGGCCAACGTCCTGACTTTC.

The chain recombines TRBV6-5 with TRBJ1-4, with D possibly TRBD1 on 6 matching bases. The CDR3 is 15 amino acids. Trimming took 3 bases from V and 4 from J, leaving 12 bases between them. The germline gives CDR1 MNHEY, CDR2 SVGAGI. CDR3 sequence reads: CASSYGQLYNEKLFF. CDR3 coding DNA: TGTGCCAGCAGTTATGGACAGCTCTATAATGAAAAACTGTTTTTT.

The chain has TRBV6-6 and TRBJ1-2, with 9 bases lining up with TRBD1. V shed 6 bases and J 3 bases; nucleotides not matched to a gene: 8. Germline V gene data show CDR1 as MNHNY and CDR2 as SVGAGI (reference sequence). The CDR3 contains 15 residues. The DNA of the CDR3 is TGTGCCAGCAGGTTGGGACAGGGACTCTACTATGGCTACACCTTC. Protein: CASRLGQGLYYGYTF.

V gene TRBV6-4 combines with J gene TRBJ2-3, with 9 nucleotides matching TRBD2. Germline V gene data show CDR1 as MRHNA and CDR2 as SNTAGT. V lost 7 bases, J lost 6 bases, and 11 bases stayed unmatched. The CDR3 has 15 residues. CDR3 sequence: CASKGTSRSSDTQYF. CDR3 in DNA: TGTGCCAGCAAGGGGACTAGCCGGTCCTCGGATACGCAGTATTTT.

The V and J genes are TRBV5-1 and TRBJ2-5; 8 bases fit TRBD1. V was clipped by 4 bases and J by 3 bases; unmatched bases: 11. There are 16 residues in the CDR3. CDR1 and CDR2 (germline): SGHRS, YFSETQ. DNA of the CDR3: TGCGCCAGCAGCCTCGCCATGGGGACAGGTAAAGAGACCCAGTACTTC. Translation: CASSLAMGTGKETQYF.

The chain combines TRBV6-6 with TRBJ2-1, with D unclear. This CDR3 has 12 residues. V was trimmed by 6 bases and J by 9 bases, leaving 12 bases between them. The germline V gene encodes CDR1 MNHNY and CDR2 SVGAGI (reference sequence). The CDR3 loop reads CASSSLRREQFF. The CDR3 bases are TGTGCCAGCAGCTCCCTCCGTCGTGAGCAGTTCTTC.

The genes are TRBV19 and TRBJ1-1, with no clear D. V was clipped by 4 bases and J by 4 bases, with 10 bases between them. This CDR3 contains 13 residues. Germline V gene data show CDR1 as LNHDA and CDR2 as SQIVND (reference sequence). The CDR3 DNA reads TGTGCCAGTAGTACCGAGCGGGGCACTGAAGCTTTCTTT. Translation gives CASSTERGTEAFF.

The V and J genes are TRBV27 and TRBJ1-2; 11 positions match TRBD1. Germline V gene lookup returns CDR1 MNHEY and CDR2 SMNVEV (reference sequence). V lost 5 bases and J lost 4; bases outside the gene matches: 9. The CDR3 length is 16 residues. The CDR3 DNA reads TGTGCCAGCAGTGGATTCGGACAGGGGGCGTCCTATGGCTACACCTTC. This sequence encodes CASSGFGQGASYGYTF.

This clone appeared a single time. The CDR3 coding sequence is TGTGCCAGCAGTTCCGGTAGGAGGTCTAGCACAGATACGCAGTATTTT. Translated: CASSSGRRSSTDTQYF. The chain links TRBV28 to TRBJ2-3; D perhaps matches TRBD2 (5 bases). V shed 4 bases and J shed 0 bases, with 14 bases lying between them. The CDR3 is 16 residues long. CDR1 is MDHEN, CDR2 SYDVKM, per germline.

The chain uses TRBV18 and TRBJ2-3; the match to TRBD1 covers 9 bases. J lost 2 bases, V lost 2 bases, and 8 bases had no gene match. CDR1 KGHSH and CDR2 LQKENI come from the germline V gene. The CDR3 extends over 17 amino acids. The CDR3 is CASSPATGGRITDTQYF. The CDR3 DNA sequence: TGTGCCAGCTCACCAGCCACAGGGGGCAGGATCACAGATACGCAGTATTTT.

The rearrangement links TRBV7-3 to TRBJ1-2, with D uncertain. The CDR3 is made up of 14 amino acids. Germline CDR1 reads SGHTA; CDR2 reads FQGTGA. V lost 2 bases and J lost 8, with 15 bases in between. The CDR3 nucleotides are TGTGCCAGCAGCTTAGACCGCCTGTCTGAAGGCTACACCTTC. Its protein product is CASSLDRLSEGYTF.

This chain joins TRBV7-2 and TRBJ2-4, with D perhaps matching TRBD1 or TRBD2 (5 bases each). The length of the CDR3 is 14 residues. V was trimmed by 7 bases and J by 0 bases, leaving 10 bases between them. The germline gives CDR1 SGHTA, CDR2 FQGNSA. CDR3 in DNA: TGTGCCAGCAACGCCGGGACAGCCAAAAACATTCAGTACTTC. This encodes CASNAGTAKNIQYF.